Sequencing of this TCR beta chain was carried out in a study of cytomegalovirus exposure and HLA in healthy donors. Findings of the study overall: Among TCR sequences, most were rare, though some public TCRs appeared in many donors. Within the 120 or so validation repertoires, first-cohort TCR clusters tended to co-occur, according to a later analysis.

Measured with immunoSEQ multiplex PCR; TCRdb has only the in-frame clones, and not every one. The sample records around 190,000 clones, 81% being singletons. About this clone: Antigen specificity is unknown.

The CDR3 totals 13 residues. V was trimmed by 5 bases and J by 4 bases, leaving 11 bases between them. Germline CDR1 SGHTA, CDR2 FQGTGA. These donors were members of the approximately 120-subject validation cohort, a group separate from the roughly 700-subject first cohort. The sequence derives from a woman aged 25 to 39 in good health and CMV-seronegative. Sequencing was performed on PBMCs. V gene TRBV7-3 combines with J gene TRBJ1-2, with TRBD1 as a possible D gene (5 bases). CDR3 residues: CASSPGGGYGYTF. The CDR3, as DNA: TGTGCCAGCAGCCCGGGGGGAGGCTATGGCTACACCTTC. Full variable domain (outside the CDR3, taken from reference TRBV7-3 and TRBJ1-2): GAGVSQTPSNKVTEKGKYVELRCDPISGHTALYWYRQSLGQGPEFLIYFQGTGAADDSGLPNDRFFAVRPEGSVSTLKIQRTERGDSAVYLCASSPGGGYGYTFGSGTRLTVV.